This entry features one TCR beta chain sequence. This sample was taken from a study of shared clonotypes between healthy human individuals. The protocol was immunoSEQ multiplex PCR, while the TCRdb copy is restricted to in-frame clones and leaves out a portion. In the table there are more than 1,200,000 clones, approximately 98.5% of which are singletons. Looked up from germline, CDR1 is SGHRS and CDR2 is YFSETQ. This CDR3 region has 14 residues. The V gene end was trimmed by 4 bases and the J gene end by 5 bases; junction bases not matched to a gene: 6. This TCR derives from a man younger than 40 in good health. The sequenced sample was naive CD4+ T cells sorted from blood. This sample's subset: CD45RA+ positively selected. The chain joins TRBV5-1 to TRBJ2-1, with 7 bases lining up with TRBD2. The CDR3 bases are TGCGCCAGCAGCAGGATTGGGGGGGACAATGAGCAGTTCTTC. Protein product: CASSRIGGDNEQFF.